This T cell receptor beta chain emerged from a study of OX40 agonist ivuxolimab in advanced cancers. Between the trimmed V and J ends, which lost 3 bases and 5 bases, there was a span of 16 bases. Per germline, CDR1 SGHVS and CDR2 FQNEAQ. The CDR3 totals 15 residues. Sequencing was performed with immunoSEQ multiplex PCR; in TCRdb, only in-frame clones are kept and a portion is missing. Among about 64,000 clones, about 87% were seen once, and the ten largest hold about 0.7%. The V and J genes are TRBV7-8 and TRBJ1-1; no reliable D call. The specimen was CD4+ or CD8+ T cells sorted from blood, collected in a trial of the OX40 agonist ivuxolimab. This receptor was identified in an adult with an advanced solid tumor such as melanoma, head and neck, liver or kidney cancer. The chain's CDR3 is CASSFSTRRGTEAFF. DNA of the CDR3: TGTGCCAGCAGCTTTTCGACACGCCGAGGGACTGAAGCTTTCTTT.